Below are 28 T cell receptor beta chains sequenced from a single sample in a study of T cells in Graves' hyperthyroidism and ophthalmopathy. Researchers amplified the TCR beta CDR3 regions from RNA transcripts. First-round RT-PCR with HTBI primers amplified the TCR CDR3 region. TCRdb reanalysed the multiplex PCR reads using MiXCR and keeps one entry per CDR3 protein. Of around 500,000 distinct CDR3 sequences listed, about 15% were seen once; the top ten hold about 15%. Sequencing was done on a sample of blood. The receptor set was obtained from a middle-aged woman with Graves' hyperthyroidism.

The CDR3 DNA reads as TGTGCCAGCAGCGTAGAACAGGTCCAAGAGACCCAGTACTTC. Encoded protein: CASSVEQVQETQYF. This chain connects TRBV9 to TRBJ2-5, with a weak D call TRBD1 (5 bases). Germline CDR1 is SGDLS and CDR2 is YYNGEE. Deletions cut 0 bases from V and 1 base from J, with 7 bases between. The CDR3 is 14 amino acids.

This clonotype has at least ten counts. This chain uses TRBV5-1 with TRBJ2-1; no firm D call. V lost 1 base and J lost 10, with 9 bases in between. The CDR3 loop spans 12 amino acids. CDR1 is SGHRS, CDR2 YFSETQ, per germline. CDR3 bases: TGCGCCAGCAGCTTGAGTCTAGTGGAGCAGTTCTTC. This gives the protein CASSLSLVEQFF.

Only one count was recorded for this clonotype. This chain joins TRBV5-4 and TRBJ2-2; 10 bases line up with TRBD1. Germline trimming cut 4 bases from V and 2 bases from J; bases unmatched to any gene: 5. Germline V CDR1 and CDR2: SGHNT, YYREEE (reference sequence). The CDR3 runs to 16 residues. The CDR3 bases are TGTGCCAGCAGCCACAGACAGGGGGCTAACACCGGGGAGCTGTTTTTT. Its protein is CASSHRQGANTGELFF.

This clonotype was observed a few times. The chain links TRBV27 to TRBJ2-1, with 8 bases matching TRBD2. There are 17 residues in the CDR3. Germline V gives CDR1 MNHEY, CDR2 SMNVEV (reference sequence). Unmatched junction bases numbered 13, after V lost 1 base and J lost 8 bases. CDR3 protein: CASSLYSGGARSYEQFF. CDR3 DNA: TGTGCCAGCAGTTTATATTCGGGGGGGGCGCGGTCATATGAGCAGTTCTTC.

Many counts were recorded for this clonotype. The chain employs TRBV28 and TRBJ2-1; possible D gene TRBD1, 5 bases. Germline V lookup: CDR1 MDHEN, CDR2 SYDVKM. V dropped 5 bases and J dropped 9 bases, with 11 bases sitting between them. The CDR3 covers 12 residues. Written as DNA, the CDR3 is TGTGCCAGCAGTCTCCAGGGAACTGAGCAGTTCTTC. It codes for CASSLQGTEQFF.

This clonotype occurred a few times. DNA of the CDR3: TGTGCCAGCAGCCAAGATGGCGGAGGGACTGGGGCCAACGTCCTGACTTTC. Its translation is CASSQDGGGTGANVLTF. This sequence joins TRBV3-1 and TRBJ2-6; perhaps TRBD2 as D (6 bases). V dropped 0 bases and J dropped 2 bases, with 11 bases sitting between them. This CDR3 contains 17 residues. Germline V gene data show CDR1 as LGHDT and CDR2 as YNNKEL (reference sequence).

The chain carries TRBV5-6 and TRBJ2-4; 7 bases are shared with TRBD1. CDR3 length: 15 amino acids. Germline CDR1 and CDR2: SGHDT and YYEEEE. The trim removed 1 base at V and 6 bases at J, leaving 7 bases unmatched. Here the CDR3 reads CASSLRGGALNIQYF. CDR3 bases: TGTGCCAGCAGCTTGAGAGGGGGCGCTTTAAACATTCAGTACTTC. Together with reference TRBV5-6 and TRBJ2-4, the CDR3 gives the full variable domain: DAGVTQSPTHLIKTRGQQVTLRCSPKSGHDTVSWYQQALGQGPQFIFQYYEEEERQRGNFPDRFSGHQFPNYSSELNVNALLLGDSALYLCASSLRGGALNIQYFGAGTRLSVL.

This clonotype was observed at least ten times. The rearrangement links TRBV9 to TRBJ2-7, with 11 bases aligning to TRBD2. The CDR3 loop spans 16 amino acids. Looked up from germline, CDR1 is SGDLS and CDR2 is YYNGEE. V lost 3 bases, J lost 5 bases, and 10 bases stayed unmatched. The CDR3 sequence is CASSGTSGSLSNEQYF. The CDR3 region has the DNA TGTGCCAGCAGCGGGACTAGCGGGTCCCTTTCAAACGAGCAGTACTTC.

This clonotype came up a few times. The chain recombines TRBV3-1 with TRBJ1-2, with 7 bases fitting TRBD1. The CDR3 totals 14 residues. In germline, CDR1 is LGHDT, CDR2 YNNKEL (reference sequence). Trimming took 0 bases from V and 7 from J; bases not matched to a gene: 5. The CDR3 region has the DNA TGTGCCAGCAGCCAAGAACAGGGGCGCGGTGGCTACACCTTC. Protein product: CASSQEQGRGGYTF.

The chain combines TRBV3-1 with TRBJ2-7; a weak D match, TRBD2 (6 bases). Germline V gene data show CDR1 as LGHDT and CDR2 as YNNKEL (reference sequence). Trimming removed 0 bases at V and 2 bases at J, with 14 bases between. This CDR3 is built from 16 residues. The CDR3 loop reads CASSQDLVAVPYEQYF. The CDR3 nucleotides read TGTGCCAGCAGCCAAGATCTGGTAGCGGTCCCCTACGAGCAGTACTTC.

This chain joins TRBV5-5 and TRBJ1-2; D is undetermined. The germline CDR1 and CDR2 sequences are SGHKS and YYEKEE (reference sequence). V lost 1 base, J lost 4 bases, and 17 bases lay in between. The CDR3 extends over 16 amino acids. The CDR3 nucleotides are TGTGCCAGCAGCTTGATTTTGACACCTACTATCTATGGCTACACCTTC. Translation gives CASSLILTPTIYGYTF.

This clonotype was recorded at least ten times. The J gene is TRBJ2-1, the V gene TRBV12-3 or TRBV12-4; D possibly corresponds to TRBD1 (5 bases). V lost 5 bases to trimming and J lost 8 bases, with 10 bases between them. The CDR3 loop spans 12 amino acids. The DNA of the CDR3 is TGTGCCAGCAGTCCGCAGGGCGATGAGCAGTTCTTC. It is translated as CASSPQGDEQFF.

The sample holds many counts of this clonotype. The chain is built from TRBV29-1 and TRBJ2-7; 8 bases are a match to TRBD2. V lost 5 bases and J lost 0; bases outside the gene matches: 6. Germline V gene lookup returns CDR1 SQVTM and CDR2 ANQGSEA. The CDR3 contains 14 residues. CDR3 residues: CSVRPSGFSYEQYF. The CDR3 DNA sequence: TGCAGCGTTCGGCCTAGCGGGTTCTCCTACGAGCAGTACTTC.

This clonotype was counted ten times or more. The chain has TRBV12-3 or TRBV12-4 and TRBJ1-1; D remains ambiguous. This CDR3 has 13 residues. The ends were cut back, 3 bases at V and 0 bases at J, with 5 bases in the middle. The CDR3 DNA reads TGTGCCAGCAGTTTGACAATGAACACTGAAGCTTTCTTT. The encoded protein is CASSLTMNTEAFF.

This clonotype was detected ten times or more. The rearrangement links TRBV29-1 to TRBJ1-1, with TRBD1 matching 9 bases. After removal of 5 bases from V and 2 bases from J, the junction contained 6 bases not matched to a gene. This CDR3 has 14 residues. In germline, CDR1 is SQVTM, CDR2 ANQGSEA. Written as DNA, the CDR3 is TGCAGCGTTACTCAGACAGGGGGAAACACTGAAGCTTTCTTT. This codes for CSVTQTGGNTEAFF.

The rearrangement links TRBV5-1 to TRBJ2-1, with TRBD2 matching 14 bases. Germline assignment: CDR1 SGHRS and CDR2 YFSETQ. CDR3 size: 15 residues. The V and J ends lost 5 bases and 7 bases, in that order; junction bases with no gene match: 5. The CDR3 is CASRYGLAGGNEQFF. The CDR3 bases are TGCGCCAGCAGATATGGACTAGCGGGAGGAAATGAGCAGTTCTTC.

Worth noting for this clonotype: No conserved phenylalanine or tryptophan is present at the end of the CDR3, so a read error is the likely explanation. The chain's CDR3 is CASSSGQGYEQYS. CDR3 sequence (DNA): TGTGCCAGCAGTTCTGGACAGGGCTACGAGCAGTACTCC. The rearrangement links TRBV28 to TRBJ2-7, with 8 positions matching TRBD1. This CDR3 has 13 residues. Germline CDR1 is MDHEN and CDR2 is SYDVKM. Trimming cost V 4 bases and J 3 bases; bases outside gene matches: 2.

This clonotype was counted at least ten times. V usage is TRBV28 and J usage is TRBJ2-3; D remains ambiguous. CDR1 MDHEN and CDR2 SYDVKM come from the germline V gene. Trimming removed 6 bases at V and 7 bases at J, with 14 bases between. CDR3 length: 13 residues. CDR3 sequence (DNA): TGTGCCAGCAGCACTTCCAGGAGTTATACGCAGTATTTT. Protein: CASSTSRSYTQYF. Supplemented by reference TRBV28 and TRBJ2-3, the full variable domain reads DVKVTQSSRYLVKRTGEKVFLECVQDMDHENMFWYRQDPGLGLRLIYFSYDVKMKEKGDIPEGYSVSREKKERFSLILESASTNQTSMYLCASSTSRSYTQYFGPGTRLTVL.

Comment on this clonotype: This may arise from a read error, as a much more abundant clone is one base away. The chain links TRBV27 to TRBJ2-5; 11 bases fit TRBD2. The CDR3 totals 17 residues. Per the germline V gene, CDR1 is MNHEY and CDR2 is SMNVEV (reference sequence). The CDR3 loop reads CAGSPPALAGGQETQYF. CDR3 coding DNA: TGTGCCGGCAGTCCCCCGGCCCTAGCGGGAGGACAAGAGACCCAGTACTTC.

This clonotype was seen at least ten times. The genes are TRBV3-1 and TRBJ2-3; 10 nucleotides match TRBD2. The CDR3 consists of 15 residues. CDR1 and CDR2 from the germline V gene are LGHDT and YNNKEL (reference sequence). V lost 6 bases to trimming and J lost 6 bases; unmatched junction nucleotides: 9. The CDR3 loop reads CASSPSGRAEDTQYF. DNA of the CDR3: TGTGCCAGCAGTCCGAGCGGGAGGGCCGAGGATACGCAGTATTTT.

The CDR3 DNA sequence: TGTGCCAGCTCCTCCCGGGACTTAGCGTTTAGTGAGACCCAGTACTTC. Amino acids: CASSSRDLAFSETQYF. V gene TRBV7-9 combines with J gene TRBJ2-5; TRBD2 might be the D (6 bases). Germline CDR1 is SEHNR and CDR2 is FQNEAQ (reference sequence). V was clipped by 8 bases and J by 5 bases, with 24 bases between them. The CDR3 contains 16 residues.

This clonotype was observed at least ten times. The V gene is TRBV24-1, the J gene TRBJ2-1; D gene ambiguous. The CDR3 extends over 13 amino acids. Trimming pared 5 bases from V and 0 bases from J, leaving 4 bases between. Per the germline V gene, CDR1 is KGHDR and CDR2 is SFDVKD. The CDR3 is CATSGGSYNEQFF. The DNA of the CDR3 is TGTGCCACCAGTGGGGGCTCCTACAATGAGCAGTTCTTC.

This clonotype was found a few times. The chain has TRBV9 and TRBJ2-3; a weak D match, TRBD2 (6 bases). The CDR3 runs to 14 residues. Trimming cost V 2 bases and J 5 bases, with 12 bases left between them. Per germline, CDR1 SGDLS and CDR2 YYNGEE. The CDR3 reads CASSVSTREDTQYF. In DNA, the CDR3 is TGTGCCAGCAGCGTTTCGACTAGAGAAGATACGCAGTATTTT.

Of note for this clonotype: A much larger clone sits a single nucleotide away, making a read error possible. The gene calls are TRBV28 and TRBJ2-2; 7 bases map to TRBD1. CDR1 and CDR2 (germline): MDHEN, SYDVKM. This CDR3 is 15 amino acids long. After removal of 4 bases from V and 3 bases from J, the junction contained 5 bases not matched to a gene. CDR3 DNA sequence: TGTGCCAGCAGTTCTGAACAGGGGCACACCGGGGAGCTGTTTTTT. It specifies CASSSEQGHTGELFF.

The sample holds many counts of this clonotype. A junction boundary mismatches the germline segment, possibly from a read error. The CDR3 coding sequence is TGCAGTGCGAGAGACAGGTCGGGGGCGGACAATGAGCAGTTCTTC. This sequence encodes CSARDRSGADNEQFF. This chain links TRBV20-1 with TRBJ2-1; the D call may be TRBD1 or TRBD2 (6 bases each). The CDR3 is made up of 15 amino acids. Germline loops: CDR1 DFQATT, CDR2 SNEGSKA (reference sequence).

This clonotype has a count of ten or more. The chain recombines TRBV11-2 with TRBJ2-1; unclear D gene. The ends were cut back, 2 bases at V and 13 bases at J, with 15 bases in the middle. From germline, CDR1 is SGHAT and CDR2 FQNNGV. The CDR3 runs to 13 residues. In DNA form, the CDR3 reads TGTGCCAGCAGCTTATTCGGGCAGGCCAATCAGTTCTTC. The encoded protein is CASSLFGQANQFF.

In its sample, this clonotype was seen many times. The gene calls are TRBV5-1 and TRBJ2-1; D possibly uses TRBD1 or TRBD2 (6 bases each). The germline gives CDR1 SGHRS, CDR2 YFSETQ. V dropped 2 bases and J dropped 8 bases, with 11 bases sitting between them. The CDR3 runs 13 residues. DNA of the CDR3: TGCGCCAGCAGCTTAGGGGGGCGCGATGAGCAGTTCTTC. Protein sequence: CASSLGGRDEQFF.

This clonotype was detected many times. The rearrangement joins TRBV7-3 to TRBJ2-1; TRBD2 might be the D (6 bases). The V and J ends lost 5 bases and 5 bases respectively, with 16 bases between them. The CDR3 sequence is 15 residues long. The germline V gene encodes CDR1 SGHTA and CDR2 FQGTGA. CDR3 sequence: CASSRIAARDNEQFF. CDR3 sequence (DNA): TGTGCCAGCAGCCGAATAGCGGCTAGAGACAATGAGCAGTTCTTC.